Described below is a single TCR beta chain sequence and its context. The CDR3 runs to 16 residues. The V gene's germline CDR1 is ENHRY and CDR2 SYGVKD. For every TCR library, roughly 3.5 ug of total RNA was used. TCRdb reprocessed the 5' RACE reads and keeps a single row for each CDR3 protein, giving no DNA. This table lists approximately 400,000 distinct CDR3 sequences. This sample is part of a study of monozygotic twins with inflammatory bowel disease. This sequence joins TRBV10-3 and TRBJ2-1; TCRdb picks TRBD2, but there is no DNA to check that call. The specimen was blood. This sequence was found in a human donor with ulcerative colitis or Crohn's disease, or a healthy co-twin of an affected twin (not recorded which). The chain's CDR3 is CAISKAGTSRYNEQFF.